The rows below give T cell receptor beta chains drawn from one sample of a study of T-cell memory formation after mild COVID-19. TCRdb independently ran MiXCR on the 5' RACE reads; one entry per CDR3 protein. The sample shows some 320,000 distinct CDR3 sequences, 14% of them seen only once. Sequencing was performed on PBMCs or a T cell subset sorted from them (not recorded which). These receptors were obtained from a young man who had mild COVID-19 (a few samples of this study predate the infection). Cell type and time point are not known. CDR3s include the opening cysteine and the closing phenylalanine or tryptophan. Only some rows state a clone size, as once, few, many or a class for expanded clones.

clone_size j_call v_call cdr3_aa
NA TRBJ1-4 TRBV7-9 CASSYGAGGEKLFF
NA TRBJ2-2 TRBV4-1 CASSQVRGENTGELFF
few TRBJ2-1 TRBV10-3 CAISDSSLRGNEQFF
few TRBJ1-1 TRBV28 CASRAPGTGVSEAFF
few TRBJ2-3 TRBV4-3 CASSSGRGYTDTQYF
few TRBJ1-1 TRBV6-5 CASRPHGTANTEAFF
NA TRBJ2-2 TRBV5-1 CASSFEQNTGELFF
NA TRBJ1-1 TRBV20-1 CSARVQGDTEAFF
NA TRBJ2-5 TRBV6-2/TRBV6-3 CASRPSWGTFQETQYF
NA TRBJ1-1 TRBV20-1 CSVRGQANTEAFF
many TRBJ2-2 TRBV4-2 CASSQVSAGELFF
few TRBJ2-3 TRBV11-2 CASSARGTDYTDTQYF
few TRBJ1-3 TRBV10-3 CATAVVSSGNTIYF
NA TRBJ2-1 TRBV29-1 CSVGKQTGIYNEQFF
NA TRBJ2-1 TRBV30 CAWSVLAGGPNEQFF
NA TRBJ1-2 TRBV12-3/TRBV12-4 CASSAGTVSYTF
NA TRBJ2-5 TRBV7-9 CASSPGTSGRIQETQYF
few TRBJ2-3 TRBV5-1 CASSYWGSDTQYF
NA TRBJ2-4 TRBV7-9 CASSLDWDRRNIQYF
many TRBJ1-2 TRBV2 CASSDSAYYGYTF
few TRBJ1-1 TRBV5-1 CASSSDGELTEAFF
NA TRBJ2-5 TRBV6-4 CASSDQTGEQETQYF
few TRBJ2-1 TRBV12-3/TRBV12-4 CASSWIAAGPEEQFF
many TRBJ1-1 TRBV6-5 CASSYSTFTGVENTEAFF
few TRBJ2-7 TRBV4-1 CASSQAGGPYEQYF
NA TRBJ2-2 TRBV24-1 CATSEENTGELFF
NA TRBJ2-1 TRBV7-6 CASSLSTSGGVPYNEQFF
NA TRBJ1-2 TRBV7-6 CASSLGAGEPNYGYTF
NA TRBJ2-3 TRBV5-1 CASSRPGEDTQYF
few TRBJ1-4 TRBV7-8 CASSLIDEKLFF
few TRBJ2-3 TRBV6-1 CASNRDYTQYF
NA TRBJ2-3 TRBV2 CASSEVGLATDTQYF
many TRBJ2-3 TRBV12-3/TRBV12-4 CASSFGQTDTQYF
few TRBJ2-5 TRBV20-1 CSARDSERAQETQYF
NA TRBJ1-2 TRBV7-2 CASSYTGGGYTF
NA TRBJ2-7 TRBV20-1 CSAGRDRVEYEQYF
NA TRBJ1-1 TRBV13 CASSGTGEAFF
NA TRBJ2-7 TRBV25-1 CASSATGTYEQYF
many TRBJ1-2 TRBV6-1 CASSSGFYGYTF
few TRBJ2-3 TRBV29-1 CSLSKDSNTDTQYF
NA TRBJ1-5 TRBV11-3 CASSLGRDGPNQPQHF
NA TRBJ2-7 TRBV4-2 CASSQGPGDHEQYF
NA TRBJ2-1 TRBV18 CASSPDRALAGAYNEQFF
NA TRBJ2-5 TRBV11-2 CASSLAGGQQETQYF
few TRBJ2-5 TRBV5-1 CASSVDSEETQYF
NA TRBJ1-1 TRBV3-1 CASSQEGAGQREAFF
few TRBJ1-1 TRBV5-1 CASSLRQSREAEAFF
NA TRBJ2-5 TRBV12-3/TRBV12-4 CASTKRGGGETQYF
NA TRBJ2-4 TRBV20-1 CSAREGLAKNIQYF
few TRBJ2-2 TRBV6-2/TRBV6-3 CASSPTPRRTGELFF
NA TRBJ2-1 TRBV7-6 CASSLDRPSEQFF
NA TRBJ1-1 TRBV10-3 CAISEFREKGTEAFF
NA TRBJ1-4 TRBV29-1 CSVQGNEKLFF
few TRBJ2-6 TRBV7-3 CASSSQGPGANVLTF
NA TRBJ2-1 TRBV12-3/TRBV12-4 CASRGHDSYNEQFF
few TRBJ2-7 TRBV5-1 CASSLGNQGEQYF